This T cell receptor beta chain came from a study of Graves' ophthalmopathy and Graves' hyperthyroidism. Across the whole study: Samples of peripheral blood were obtained at initial diagnosis, prior to treatment of any kind. Regarding the study as a whole: Ophthalmopathy progression was predicted by the model at 55% to 71% sensitivity and approximately 73% specificity.

The trim removed 6 bases at V and 3 bases at J, leaving 2 bases unmatched. Germline V gives CDR1 LNHNV, CDR2 YYDKDF (reference sequence). The CDR3 is 12 residues long. The TCR beta CDR3 regions underwent amplification from RNA transcripts. The first round was an RT-PCR with HTBI primers, and the second round was a multiplex PCR. TCRdb analysed the multiplex PCR reads with MiXCR anew, one entry per CDR3 protein. The sample has 660,000 or so distinct CDR3 sequences; 35% to 50% are singletons. This clonotype was seen ten or more times. Its antigen is unidentified. The specimen sequenced was peripheral blood. The sequence was collected from an adult man with Graves' ophthalmopathy. The genes are TRBV15 and TRBJ2-7, with TRBD1 matching 7 bases. The DNA for the CDR3 is TGTGCCACCAGAAGACAGGGCTACGAGCAGTACTTC. Protein: CATRRQGYEQYF.